The text below deals with one T cell receptor (beta chain). The sample is drawn from a study of blood T cell repertoires in COVID-19. As for the study in general: Spain, Italy and the United States supplied samples that represented acute and convalescent COVID-19. Sources were T cells, B-cell-depleted T cells, or PBMCs; the material itself was cDNA or gDNA.

V was cut by 6 bases and J by 1 base, with 16 bases left in between. Germline V gives CDR1 LNHDA, CDR2 SQIVND (reference sequence). The CDR3 runs 16 residues. The authors' processing: Nucleated cell counts were estimated from reference gene primer amplification. The assay was immunoSEQ multiplex PCR, and TCRdb's table has in-frame clones only and misses some. Clone size and the V and J calls come from that table; the DNA yielded D and trimming. The sample has roughly 280,000 clones, 80% to 90% seen once; the top ten hold 11%. Sequencing was done on a sample of peripheral blood. This chain links TRBV19 with TRBJ1-5; perhaps TRBD1 as D (5 bases). This clonotype was sampled from a woman in her sixties or seventies with acute or convalescent COVID-19. As DNA, the CDR3 is TGTGCCAGTAGCCTTTTGGGACTGAAGAGCAATCAGCCCCAGCATTTT. Translation gives CASSLLGLKSNQPQHF.